The following is a T cell receptor beta chain sequence with its context. Sequencing was performed with immunoSEQ multiplex PCR; in TCRdb, only in-frame clones are kept and a portion is missing. The sample has about 60,000 clones, 85% to 90% seen once. This sample stems from a study of T cell repertoires in ileal Crohn's disease. Germline assignment: CDR1 SGHDT and CDR2 YYEEEE. Trimming removed 4 bases at V and 1 base at J, with 16 bases between. The CDR3 contains 16 residues. Time point indicated: neoterminal ileum biopsy at postoperative endoscopy, about 6 months after surgery. Sequences were obtained from ileal tissue. V usage is TRBV5-6 and J usage is TRBJ2-3, with D possibly TRBD2 on 7 matching bases. The TCR was taken from an adult with Crohn's disease. The CDR3 DNA follows: TGTGCCAGCAGCGTGAGACGGGGGGCACGCACAGATACGCAGTATTTT. It encodes CASSVRRGARTDTQYF.